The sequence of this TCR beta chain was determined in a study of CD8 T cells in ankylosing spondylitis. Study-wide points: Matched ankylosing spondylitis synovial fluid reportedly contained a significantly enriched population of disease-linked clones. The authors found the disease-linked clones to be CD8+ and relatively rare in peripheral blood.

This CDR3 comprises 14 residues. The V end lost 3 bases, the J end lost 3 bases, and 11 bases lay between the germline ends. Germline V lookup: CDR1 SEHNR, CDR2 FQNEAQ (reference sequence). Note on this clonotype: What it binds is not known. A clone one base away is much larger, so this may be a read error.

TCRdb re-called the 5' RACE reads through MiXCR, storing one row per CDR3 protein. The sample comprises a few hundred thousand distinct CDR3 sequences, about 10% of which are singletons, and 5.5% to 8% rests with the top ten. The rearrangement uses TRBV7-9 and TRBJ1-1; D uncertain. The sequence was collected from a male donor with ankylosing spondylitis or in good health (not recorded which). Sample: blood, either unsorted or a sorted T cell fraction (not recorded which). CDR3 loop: CASSFSVVYTEAFF. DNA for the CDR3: TGTGCCAGCAGCTTTTCGGTGGTTTACACTGAAGCTTTCTTT.